This note documents a single T cell receptor beta chain sequence. Its antigen is unknown. CDR3 length: 15 residues. V dropped 0 bases and J dropped 2; count of bases not matched to a gene: 2. Germline CDR1 reads MNHEY; CDR2 reads SVGAGI. A multiplex PCR was run with 60 Vbeta primers and 13 Jbeta primers. TCRdb's table, derived via immunoSEQ multiplex PCR, lists solely in-frame clones and lacks some. The table shows about 120,000 clones, with 65% to 80% occurring only once. This record comes from a study of cytomegalovirus exposure and HLA in healthy donors. General study results and limits: Cytomegalovirus status was reportedly diagnosed by the classifier with high sensitivity and specificity. A later analysis associated 16,951 TCR beta sequences with HLA alleles at a 0.05 false discovery rate. Across all donors, roughly uniform sequencing depth was an assumption of the presence/absence analyses.

The sequence was obtained from a woman aged 40 to 50 in good health and CMV-seropositive. V usage is TRBV6-5 and J usage is TRBJ2-7; 9 bases map to TRBD2. The sample taken for sequencing was PBMCs. CDR3 sequence reads: CASSYSLAGTYEQYF. As DNA, the CDR3 is TGTGCCAGCAGTTACTCCCTAGCGGGGACCTACGAGCAGTACTTC.